Sequencing of this T cell receptor (beta chain) was carried out in a study of cytomegalovirus exposure and HLA in healthy donors. CDR1 is MDHEN, CDR2 SYDVKM, per germline. CDR3 length: 13 amino acids. V lost 1 base to trimming and J lost 2 bases, with 3 bases between them. This PCR relied on a set of 60 Vbeta primers and 13 Jbeta primers. Repertoires were generated with immunoSEQ multiplex PCR, while TCRdb's copy carries only in-frame clones and drops some. The specimen's table records around 63,000 clones. This TCR was sampled from a woman in her 30s in good health and CMV-seronegative. The chain has TRBV28 and TRBJ1-5; D is unresolved. Source material: PBMCs. The chain's CDR3 is CASSLSGNQPQHF. The CDR3 coding sequence is TGTGCCAGCAGTTTATCAGGCAATCAGCCCCAGCATTTT. Based on the CDR3 plus reference TRBV28 and TRBJ1-5, the full variable domain is DVKVTQSSRYLVKRTGEKVFLECVQDMDHENMFWYRQDPGLGLRLIYFSYDVKMKEKGDIPEGYSVSREKKERFSLILESASTNQTSMYLCASSLSGNQPQHFGDGTRLSIL.